This entry lists 18 T cell receptor beta chains sequenced from one sample in a study of cytomegalovirus exposure and HLA in healthy donors (dated by TCRdb to between 2016 and 2019). Library preparation used the immunoSEQ multiplex PCR assay. For the multiplex PCR, a mixture combining 60 forward primers for TCR Vbeta segments and 13 reverse primers for TCR Jbeta segments was used. TCRdb holds this immuneACCESS table with in-frame rearrangements only. Some clones are missing; in checked studies, unresolved V genes explain under half, and the rest has no known cause. The data table for this sample lists roughly 120,000 clones. Of the sample, approximately 2% falls within the top ten clones. The sequencing sample was made of PBMCs. These receptors came from a man in his forties in good health and CMV-seronegative.

The gene calls are TRBV7-4 and TRBJ1-4; tentative D call: TRBD1 (5 bases). Germline V gene lookup returns CDR1 SGHVT and CDR2 SQSDAQ. This CDR3 has 19 residues. The germline V and J ends were trimmed by 3 bases and 4 bases, with 24 bases remaining between them. The CDR3 nucleotides are TGTGCCAGCAGCTTCCCCCCCGGGACTCAAAGGCGGGATAATGAAAAACTGTTTTTT. Translated: CASSFPPGTQRRDNEKLFF.

This chain connects TRBV10-3 to TRBJ2-2, with 13 positions matching TRBD2. The CDR3 sequence is 17 residues long. The V and J ends lost 4 bases and 0 bases, in that order; junction bases with no gene match: 2. Looked up from germline, CDR1 is ENHRY and CDR2 is SYGVKD. CDR3 amino acids: CAISGTSGGTNTGELFF. As DNA, the CDR3 is TGTGCCATCAGTGGGACTAGCGGGGGAACGAACACCGGGGAGCTGTTTTTT.

About this clone: The junction departs from the called germline gene at one end, perhaps through a read error. This sample also contains other DNA sequences that code for the same CDR3. The V gene is TRBV5-6, the J gene TRBJ1-2; TRBD1 agrees at 8 bases. Germline CDR1 SGHDT, CDR2 YYEEEE. This CDR3 is built from 16 residues. CDR3 bases: TGTGCCAGCACCCTAAACACAGGGGGGGCTAACTACGGCTACACCTTC. It codes for CASTLNTGGANYGYTF.

The rearrangement links TRBV15 to TRBJ1-3; tentatively, D is TRBD1 (5 bases). CDR1 is LNHNV and CDR2 is YYDKDF in the germline V gene (reference sequence). CDR3 length: 16 amino acids. Trimming cost V 0 bases and J 4 bases, with 13 bases left between them. CDR3 protein: CATSRDYRDLGNTIYF. DNA for the CDR3: TGTGCCACCAGCAGAGATTACCGGGACTTAGGAAACACCATATATTTT. The full variable domain, completed using reference TRBV15 and TRBJ1-3, is DAMVIQNPRYQVTQFGKPVTLSCSQTLNHNVMYWYQQKSSQAPKLLFHYYDKDFNNEADTPDNFQSRRPNTSFCFLDIRSPGLGDTAMYLCATSRDYRDLGNTIYFGEGSWLTVV.

V gene TRBV10-1 combines with J gene TRBJ2-3; TRBD2 matches at 10 bases. The germline CDR1 and CDR2 sequences are WNHNN and SYGVQD (reference sequence). This CDR3 region has 16 residues. After removal of 5 bases from V and 4 bases from J, the junction contained 9 bases not matched to a gene. The CDR3, as DNA: TGCGCCAGCAGTATGTCTAGCGGGAGTTCAGCAGATACGCAGTATTTT. Protein product: CASSMSSGSSADTQYF.

The chain recombines TRBV5-1 with TRBJ2-7; 8 bases fit TRBD1. The CDR3 length is 14 residues. CDR1 is SGHRS, CDR2 YFSETQ, per germline. V lost 0 bases to trimming and J lost 5 bases; unmatched junction nucleotides: 4. CDR3 DNA: TGCGCCAGCAGCTTGGGGCAGGGGGCCCACGAGCAGTACTTC. As protein: CASSLGQGAHEQYF.

The chain joins TRBV15 to TRBJ2-7; D ambiguous. The length of the CDR3 is 13 residues. Germline lookup yields CDR1 LNHNV and CDR2 YYDKDF (reference sequence). Between the trimmed V and J ends, which lost 0 bases and 3 bases, there was a span of 6 bases. The CDR3 loop reads CATSRDRGYEQYF. The CDR3 DNA reads TGTGCCACCAGCAGAGATAGAGGCTACGAGCAGTACTTC.

The chain joins TRBV19 to TRBJ2-1; 12 bases align to TRBD2. The junction had 7 bases not matched to a gene; V was cut back by 0 bases and J by 4 bases. The CDR3 totals 18 residues. CDR1 is LNHDA and CDR2 is SQIVND in the germline V gene (reference sequence). The CDR3 sequence: CASSIDRTSGKIYNEQFF. The CDR3 region has the DNA TGTGCCAGTAGTATAGACAGGACTAGCGGGAAGATATACAATGAGCAGTTCTTC.

The CDR3 reads CAWRDTSFRTGSNEKLFF. CDR3 nucleotides: TGTGCCTGGAGGGACACAAGCTTTAGGACAGGATCTAATGAAAAACTGTTTTTT. The genes are TRBV30 and TRBJ1-4; 7 bases map to TRBD1. With 3 bases clipped from V and 3 bases from J, the junction kept 16 bases outside the gene matches. Germline V gene sequence: CDR1 GTSNPN, CDR2 SVGIG (reference sequence). This CDR3 region has 18 residues.

The CDR3 DNA reads TGTGCCAGCAGTAATGCGTCAGGGACCCAGTACTTC. Protein sequence: CASSNASGTQYF. The chain carries TRBV13 and TRBJ2-5; D remains unclear. From germline, CDR1 is PRHDT and CDR2 FYEKMQ (reference sequence). Trimming took 6 bases from V and 7 from J, leaving 12 bases between them. The CDR3 has 12 amino acids.

The V gene is TRBV27, the J gene TRBJ1-1; maybe TRBD1 (5 bases). Germline loops: CDR1 MNHEY, CDR2 SMNVEV (reference sequence). The ends were cut back, 0 bases at V and 0 bases at J, with 8 bases in the middle. There are 15 residues in the CDR3. CDR3 DNA sequence: TGTGCCAGCAGTTTATCCTGGGGCATGAACACTGAAGCTTTCTTT. Translation: CASSLSWGMNTEAFF.

The chain uses TRBV2 and TRBJ2-7; D is possibly TRBD1 (7 bases). The CDR3 extends over 19 amino acids. V lost 5 bases and J lost 0, with 26 bases in between. CDR1 and CDR2 from the germline V gene are SNHLY and FYNNEI. CDR3 nucleotides: TGTGCCAGCAGTTCCCAACCCGGAGGAGGGGGCTCAAGCTCCTACGAGCAGTACTTC. This translates into CASSSQPGGGGSSSYEQYF.

This chain uses TRBV28 with TRBJ2-3; 11 bases are a match to TRBD2. Trimming cost V 4 bases and J 4 bases; bases outside gene matches: 4. This CDR3 is 15 amino acids long. CDR1 is MDHEN, CDR2 SYDVKM, per germline. This CDR3 reads CASSSSGGRADTQYF. For the CDR3, the DNA is TGTGCCAGCAGTTCTAGCGGGGGGAGGGCAGATACGCAGTATTTT.

The chain recombines TRBV5-4 with TRBJ1-4; tentatively, D is TRBD1 (5 bases). This CDR3 has 14 residues. Germline V CDR1 and CDR2: SGHNT, YYREEE (reference sequence). V lost 4 bases, J lost 8 bases, and 15 bases lay in between. In nucleotides, the CDR3 is TGTGCCAGCAGCCCAACCGGTAGGGGAGAAAAACTGTTTTTT. It translates to CASSPTGRGEKLFF.

The rearrangement joins TRBV30 to TRBJ1-4, with D unclear. V was clipped by 7 bases and J by 5 bases, with 14 bases between them. Germline lookup yields CDR1 GTSNPN and CDR2 SVGIG (reference sequence). The CDR3 runs 13 residues. The CDR3 DNA is TGTGCCTACGAACGGGAAAGGAATGAAAAACTGTTTTTT. Its translation is CAYERERNEKLFF.

J is TRBJ1-2 and V is TRBV5-4; 11 bases are a match to TRBD1. Germline V gene data show CDR1 as SGHNT and CDR2 as YYREEE (reference sequence). This CDR3 contains 15 residues. V was pared by 4 bases and J by 4 bases, with 6 bases of the junction left unmatched. The CDR3 is CASSTRTGGGYGYTF. In DNA, the CDR3 is TGTGCCAGCAGCACAAGGACAGGGGGCGGCTATGGCTACACCTTC.

This sequence joins TRBV27 and TRBJ2-1; maybe TRBD2 (7 bases). V was shortened by 4 bases and J by 3 bases, with 13 bases between the two germline ends. Per the germline V gene, CDR1 is MNHEY and CDR2 is SMNVEV (reference sequence). The CDR3 runs 15 residues. The CDR3 sequence is CASSSGGRDYNEQFF. DNA for the CDR3: TGTGCCAGCAGTTCGGGGGGCAGGGACTACAATGAGCAGTTCTTC.

This rearrangement joins TRBV29-1 to TRBJ1-2; 8 bases align to TRBD1. After removal of 7 bases from V and 5 bases from J, the junction contained 9 bases not matched to a gene. There are 13 residues in the CDR3. Per the germline V gene, CDR1 is SQVTM and CDR2 is ANQGSEA. The CDR3 DNA is TGCAGCGGGAGACAGGGGTCGGGGTATGGCTACACCTTC. Protein: CSGRQGSGYGYTF.